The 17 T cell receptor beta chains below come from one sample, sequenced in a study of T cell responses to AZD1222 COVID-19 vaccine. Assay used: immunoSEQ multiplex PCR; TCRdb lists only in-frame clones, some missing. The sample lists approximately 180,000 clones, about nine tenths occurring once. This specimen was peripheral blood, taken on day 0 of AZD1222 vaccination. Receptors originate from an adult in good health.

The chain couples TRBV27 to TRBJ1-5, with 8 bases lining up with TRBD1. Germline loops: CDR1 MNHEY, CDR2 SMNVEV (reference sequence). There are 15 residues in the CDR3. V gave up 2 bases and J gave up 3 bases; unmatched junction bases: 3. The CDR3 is CASSLTGGNNQPQHF. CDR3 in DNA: TGTGCCAGCAGTTTAACAGGGGGGAACAATCAGCCCCAGCATTTT.

The CDR3 region is CASSPGQVGSPLHF. The CDR3 nucleotides are TGCGCCAGCAGCCCCGGACAGGTTGGGTCACCCCTCCACTTT. The chain combines TRBV5-1 with TRBJ1-6, with TRBD1 identical over 7 bases. The V gene end was trimmed by 4 bases and the J gene end by 10 bases; junction bases not matched to a gene: 8. The CDR3 is 14 amino acids. Germline assignment: CDR1 SGHRS and CDR2 YFSETQ.

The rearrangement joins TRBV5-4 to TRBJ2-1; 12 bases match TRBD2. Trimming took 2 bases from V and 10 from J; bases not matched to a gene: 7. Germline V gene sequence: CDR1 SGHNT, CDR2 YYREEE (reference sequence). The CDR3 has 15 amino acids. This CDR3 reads CASSLAGLAGWEQFF. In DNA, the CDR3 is TGTGCCAGCAGCTTAGCGGGACTAGCGGGTTGGGAGCAGTTCTTC. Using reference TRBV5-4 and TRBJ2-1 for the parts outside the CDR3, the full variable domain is ETGVTQSPTHLIKTRGQQVTLRCSSQSGHNTVSWYQQALGQGPQFIFQYYREEENGRGNFPPRFSGLQFPNYSSELNVNALELDDSALYLCASSLAGLAGWEQFFGPGTRLTVL.

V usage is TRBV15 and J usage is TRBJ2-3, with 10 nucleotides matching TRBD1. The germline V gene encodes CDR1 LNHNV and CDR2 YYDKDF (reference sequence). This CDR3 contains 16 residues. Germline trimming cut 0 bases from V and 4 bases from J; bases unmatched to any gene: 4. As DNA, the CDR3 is TGTGCCACCAGCAGAGATAAGGGGACAGGGGCAGATACGCAGTATTTT. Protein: CATSRDKGTGADTQYF. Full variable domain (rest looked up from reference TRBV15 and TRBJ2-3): DAMVIQNPRYQVTQFGKPVTLSCSQTLNHNVMYWYQQKSSQAPKLLFHYYDKDFNNEADTPDNFQSRRPNTSFCFLDIRSPGLGDTAMYLCATSRDKGTGADTQYFGPGTRLTVL.

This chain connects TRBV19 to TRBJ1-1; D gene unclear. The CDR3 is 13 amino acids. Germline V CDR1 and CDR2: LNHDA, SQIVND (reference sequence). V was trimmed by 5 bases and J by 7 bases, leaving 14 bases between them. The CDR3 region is CASSFGIGLEAFF. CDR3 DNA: TGTGCCAGTAGTTTCGGGATCGGGCTTGAAGCTTTCTTT. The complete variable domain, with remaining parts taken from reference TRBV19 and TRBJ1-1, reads DGGITQSPKYLFRKEGQNVTLSCEQNLNHDAMYWYRQDPGQGLRLIYYSQIVNDFQKGDIAEGYSVSREKKESFPLTVTSAQKNPTAFYLCASSFGIGLEAFFGQGTRLTVV.

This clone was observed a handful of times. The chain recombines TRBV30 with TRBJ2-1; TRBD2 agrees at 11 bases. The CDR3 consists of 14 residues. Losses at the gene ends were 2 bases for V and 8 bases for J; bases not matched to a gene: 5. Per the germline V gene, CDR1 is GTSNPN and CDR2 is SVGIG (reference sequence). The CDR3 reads CAWSPGLAVDEQFF. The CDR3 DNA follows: TGTGCCTGGAGTCCGGGACTAGCGGTCGATGAGCAGTTCTTC.

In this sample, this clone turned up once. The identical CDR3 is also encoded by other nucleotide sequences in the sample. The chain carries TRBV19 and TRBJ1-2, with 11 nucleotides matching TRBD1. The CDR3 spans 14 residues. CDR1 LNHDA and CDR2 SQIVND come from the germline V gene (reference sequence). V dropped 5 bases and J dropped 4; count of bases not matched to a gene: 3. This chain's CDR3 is CASSAGTGGYGYTF. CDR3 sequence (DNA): TGTGCCAGTAGTGCCGGGACAGGGGGCTATGGCTACACCTTC.

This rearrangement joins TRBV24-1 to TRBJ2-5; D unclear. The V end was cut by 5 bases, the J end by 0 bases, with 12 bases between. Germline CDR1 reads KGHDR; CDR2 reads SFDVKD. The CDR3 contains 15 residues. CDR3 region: CATSVKGPYQETQYF. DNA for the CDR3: TGTGCCACCAGTGTCAAAGGCCCGTACCAAGAGACCCAGTACTTC.

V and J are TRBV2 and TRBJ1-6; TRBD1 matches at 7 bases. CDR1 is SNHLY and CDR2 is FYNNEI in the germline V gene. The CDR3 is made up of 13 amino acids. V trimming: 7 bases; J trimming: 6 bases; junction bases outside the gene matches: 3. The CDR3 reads CASKGTANSPLHF. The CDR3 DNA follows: TGTGCCAGCAAGGGGACAGCTAATTCACCCCTCCACTTT.

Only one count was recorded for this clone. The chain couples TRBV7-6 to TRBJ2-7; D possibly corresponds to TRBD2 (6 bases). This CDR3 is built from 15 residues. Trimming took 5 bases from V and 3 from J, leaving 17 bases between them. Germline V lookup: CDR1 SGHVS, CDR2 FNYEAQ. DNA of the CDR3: TGTGCCAGCAGCCCCCAGATGTGGGGGGTCTACGAGCAGTACTTC. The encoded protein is CASSPQMWGVYEQYF.

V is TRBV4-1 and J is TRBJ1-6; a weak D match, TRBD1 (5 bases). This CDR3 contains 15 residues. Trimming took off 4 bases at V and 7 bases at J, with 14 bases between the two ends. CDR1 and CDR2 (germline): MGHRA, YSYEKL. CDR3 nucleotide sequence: TGCGCCAGCAGCCGAGGGGTGATGGGGAATTCACCCCTCCACTTT. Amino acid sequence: CASSRGVMGNSPLHF.

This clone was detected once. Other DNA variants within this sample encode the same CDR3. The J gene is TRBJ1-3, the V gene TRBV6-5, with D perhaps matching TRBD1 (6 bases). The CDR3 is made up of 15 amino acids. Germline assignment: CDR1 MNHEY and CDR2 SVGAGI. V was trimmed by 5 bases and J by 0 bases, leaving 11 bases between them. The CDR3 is CASSPDRSSGNTIYF. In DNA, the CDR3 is TGTGCCAGCAGTCCCGACAGGAGCTCTGGAAACACCATATATTTT.

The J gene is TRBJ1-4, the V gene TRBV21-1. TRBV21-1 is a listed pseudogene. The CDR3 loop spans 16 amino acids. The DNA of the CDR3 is TGTGCCAGCAGCAAACTTCGTGAGGGCTTTAATGAAAAACTGTTTTTT. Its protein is CASSKLREGFNEKLFF.

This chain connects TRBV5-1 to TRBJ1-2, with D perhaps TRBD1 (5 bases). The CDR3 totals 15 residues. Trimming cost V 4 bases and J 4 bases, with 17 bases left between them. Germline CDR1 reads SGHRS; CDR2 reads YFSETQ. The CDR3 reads CASSVYRDGPYGYTF. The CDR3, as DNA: TGCGCCAGCAGCGTATACCGGGACGGACCCTATGGCTACACCTTC.

Here the CDR3 DNA reads TGCGCCAGCAGTTCTGGACAGGTGGGGTTTGGCTACACCTTC. Translation: CASSSGQVGFGYTF. The J gene is TRBJ1-2, the V gene TRBV10-1; the match to TRBD1 covers 7 bases. The V segment lost 5 bases and the J segment 7 bases; nucleotides outside the gene matches: 10. This CDR3 is 14 amino acids long. Germline V gives CDR1 WNHNN, CDR2 SYGVQD (reference sequence).

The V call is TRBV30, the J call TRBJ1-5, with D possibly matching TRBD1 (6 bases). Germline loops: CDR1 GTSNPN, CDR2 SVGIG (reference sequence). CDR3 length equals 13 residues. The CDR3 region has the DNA TGTGCGGTGGGGGCCGATAGCAATCAGCCCCAGCATTTT. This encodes CAVGADSNQPQHF. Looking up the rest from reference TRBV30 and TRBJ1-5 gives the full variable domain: SQTIHQWPATLVQPVGSPLSLECTVEGTSNPNLYWYRQAAGRGLQLLFYSVGIGQISSEVPQNLSASRPQDRQFILSSKKLLLSDSGFYLCAVGADSNQPQHFGDGTRLSIL.

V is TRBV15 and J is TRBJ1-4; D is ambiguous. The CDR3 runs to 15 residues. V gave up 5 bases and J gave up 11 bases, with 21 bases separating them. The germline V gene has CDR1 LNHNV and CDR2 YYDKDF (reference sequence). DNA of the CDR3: TGTGCCACCAGCGACGCGTTACGGGCCGGTGGGAAACTGTTTTTT. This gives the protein CATSDALRAGGKLFF.